This T cell receptor beta chain was identified in a study of blood T cell repertoires in COVID-19. At the level of the study: The United States, Italy and Spain supplied acute and convalescent COVID-19 samples. T cells, B-cell-depleted T cells, or PBMCs supplied cDNA or gDNA.

Trimming cost V 0 bases and J 3 bases; bases outside gene matches: 3. The length of the CDR3 is 15 residues. The germline V gene has CDR1 SGHRS and CDR2 YFSETQ. As originally analysed: Reference gene primer amplification yielded estimated nucleated cell counts. The protocol was immunoSEQ multiplex PCR, while the TCRdb copy is restricted to in-frame clones and leaves out a portion. That table gives V, J and clone size, and the DNA gave D and trimming. The sample lists about 260,000 clones, approximately 86% seen once, with 3.5% to 4% in the top ten. Material: peripheral blood. The TCR sequence derives from a man aged 18 to 29 with active or convalescent COVID-19. The genes are TRBV5-1 and TRBJ2-3, with 8 nucleotides matching TRBD2. CDR3 residues: CASSLGGRNTDTQYF. The CDR3 DNA follows: TGCGCCAGCAGCTTGGGCGGGAGGAATACAGATACGCAGTATTTT. Drawing the rest from reference TRBV5-1 and TRBJ2-3, the complete variable domain is KAGVTQTPRYLIKTRGQQVTLSCSPISGHRSVSWYQQTPGQGLQFLFEYFSETQRNKGNFPGRFSGRQFSNSRSEMNVSTLELGDSALYLCASSLGGRNTDTQYFGPGTRLTVL.